This T cell receptor beta chain originates from a study of cytomegalovirus exposure and HLA in healthy donors. Study summary: The Caucasian-associated ancestry cluster contained more than 75% of the approximately 420 genotyped donors. Study results and caveats: Later examination showed HLA-associated TCR beta chains had greater clonal expansion than equally common others.

The CDR3 is 19 residues long. The V gene end was trimmed by 3 bases and the J gene end by 9 bases; junction bases not matched to a gene: 20. In germline, CDR1 is LNHNV, CDR2 YYDKDF (reference sequence). Likely unrecorded immune exposures existed in these nominally healthy donors. With regard to this clone: Its specificity is not known.

PCR amplification relied on 60 Vbeta primers (plus 13 Jbeta primers). Data came from immunoSEQ multiplex PCR; TCRdb stores just in-frame clones and leaves some out. This table lists 100,000 to 150,000 clones. Sequencing input: PBMCs. The gene calls are TRBV15 and TRBJ2-6, with 7 bases fitting TRBD1. The receptor's source is a middle-aged man in good health and CMV-seronegative. The CDR3 spells CATSRIWTGNSPGNNVLTF. The CDR3 nucleotides read TGTGCCACCAGCAGGATCTGGACAGGCAACTCACCTGGGAACAACGTCCTGACTTTC.